A single sample is the source of the 21 T cell receptor beta chains below, sequenced in a study of blood T cell repertoires in COVID-19. The table came from immunoSEQ multiplex PCR; TCRdb's copy has only in-frame clones and leaves some out. This table holds 330,000 or so clones, 92% found once. What was sequenced was PBMCs or T cells enriched from blood (not recorded which). These receptors came from a woman aged 30 to 39 who had recovered from COVID-19.

The V call is TRBV19, the J call TRBJ2-7; the match to TRBD1 covers 8 bases. V lost 6 bases, J lost 2 bases, and 9 bases stayed unmatched. Per the germline V gene, CDR1 is LNHDA and CDR2 is SQIVND (reference sequence). The CDR3 is 15 amino acids. The CDR3: CASSTRPGGAYEQYF. DNA for the CDR3: TGTGCCAGTAGCACTAGGCCAGGGGGCGCCTACGAGCAGTACTTC.

The V call is TRBV3-1 (or the pseudogene TRBV3-2), the J call TRBJ1-1; TRBD1 matches 8 bases. V shed 4 bases, J shed 0 bases, and the junction held 4 bases outside the gene matches. The CDR3 runs 15 residues. From germline, CDR1 is LGHDT and CDR2 YNNKEL (reference sequence). CDR3 amino acids: CASSPHRGMNTEAFF. DNA of the CDR3: TGTGCCAGCAGCCCACACAGGGGGATGAACACTGAAGCTTTCTTT.

The V and J genes are TRBV28 and TRBJ2-1; D unclear. The ends were cut back, 5 bases at V and 1 base at J, with 9 bases in the middle. Germline V CDR1 and CDR2: MDHEN, SYDVKM. This CDR3 region has 14 residues. CDR3 protein: CASSPTGSYNEQFF. The CDR3 DNA follows: TGTGCCAGCAGTCCCACCGGGTCCTACAATGAGCAGTTCTTC.

The table lists this clone with a count of one. The chain has TRBV6-5 and TRBJ1-1, with a tentative D call TRBD1 (5 bases). From germline, CDR1 is MNHEY and CDR2 SVGAGI. The CDR3 is 13 amino acids. The V end lost 6 bases, the J end lost 0 bases, and 8 bases lay between the germline ends. This CDR3 reads CASRRQLNTEAFF. In nucleotides, the CDR3 is TGTGCCAGCAGGAGACAGTTGAACACTGAAGCTTTCTTT.

The chain has TRBV7-2 and TRBJ2-3, with a possible D match to TRBD2 (5 bases). Germline V gene data show CDR1 as SGHTA and CDR2 as FQGNSA. Trimming left V 2 bases short and J 1 base short, with 13 bases between. This CDR3 has 16 amino acids. CDR3 nucleotides: TGTGCCAGCAGCTTATTTAGGCGGGCGGGCACAGATACGCAGTATTTT. It translates to CASSLFRRAGTDTQYF. The whole variable domain, filled in from reference TRBV7-2 and TRBJ2-3, reads GAGVSQSPSNKVTEKGKDVELRCDPISGHTALYWYRQSLGQGLEFLIYFQGNSAPDKSGLPSDRFSAERTGGSVSTLTIQRTQQEDSAVYLCASSLFRRAGTDTQYFGPGTRLTVL.

V usage is TRBV6-1 and J usage is TRBJ1-4; TRBD1 is a possible D gene (5 bases). V lost 3 bases, J lost 8 bases, and 7 bases lay in between. The CDR3 contains 12 residues. Germline V gene data show CDR1 as MNHNS and CDR2 as SASEGT. In DNA form, the CDR3 reads TGTGCCAGCAGTGAGGGGGGAGAAAAACTGTTTTTT. Translating gives CASSEGGEKLFF.

The chain joins TRBV18 to TRBJ1-2; D is uncertain. The CDR3 extends over 13 amino acids. V was trimmed by 2 bases and J by 6 bases, leaving 10 bases between them. CDR1 KGHSH and CDR2 LQKENI come from the germline V gene. The CDR3 DNA is TGTGCCAGCTCACCAACAACGTACGATGGCTACACCTTC. It translates to CASSPTTYDGYTF.

The rearrangement links TRBV7-8 to TRBJ1-5, with D possibly TRBD1 on 5 matching bases. Trimming shortened V by 0 bases and J by 0 bases, and 9 bases separated the two germline ends. The germline gives CDR1 SGHVS, CDR2 FQNEAQ. The CDR3 totals 16 residues. Written as DNA, the CDR3 is TGTGCCAGCAGCTTAGCGTACAGGTATAGCAATCAGCCCCAGCATTTT. Amino acids: CASSLAYRYSNQPQHF.

This clone showed up just once. This chain uses TRBV2 with TRBJ1-1, with 8 bases lining up with TRBD1. In germline, CDR1 is SNHLY, CDR2 FYNNEI. V gave up 7 bases and J gave up 2 bases; unmatched junction bases: 9. The CDR3 is 15 amino acids. CDR3: CASNIIQGGNTEAFF. The CDR3 DNA reads as TGTGCCAGCAATATAATACAGGGGGGAAACACTGAAGCTTTCTTT.

The DNA of the CDR3 is TGTGCCAGCAAAAAGCCCTACGAGCAGTACTTC. Protein sequence: CASKKPYEQYF. V is TRBV6-5 and J is TRBJ2-7, with unresolved D. The germline CDR1 and CDR2 sequences are MNHEY and SVGAGI. The CDR3 totals 11 residues. Between the trimmed V and J ends, which lost 7 bases and 2 bases, there was a span of 6 bases.

V usage is TRBV7-9 and J usage is TRBJ2-4; D remains unclear. The CDR3 has 13 residues. With 5 bases removed from V and 8 bases from J, the gap between germline ends came to 13 bases. Germline CDR1 reads SEHNR; CDR2 reads FQNEAQ (reference sequence). CDR3 DNA: TGTGCCAGCAGCGCCGACGGAGTGTACATTCAGTACTTC. Its translation: CASSADGVYIQYF.

The V gene is TRBV11-3, the J gene TRBJ1-6; 10 nucleotides match TRBD1. The V and J ends lost 3 bases and 10 bases, in that order; junction bases with no gene match: 3. CDR3 length: 14 residues. Germline-derived CDR1 and CDR2 are SGHNT and YENEEA. The CDR3 DNA reads TGTGCCAGCAGCTTTGGGACAGGGGTCTCACCCCTCCACTTT. This encodes CASSFGTGVSPLHF.

This clone was detected once. The chain recombines TRBV6-6 with TRBJ2-2; 10 nucleotides agree with TRBD2. In germline, CDR1 is MNHNY, CDR2 SVGAGI (reference sequence). V lost 2 bases, J lost 6 bases, and 6 bases stayed unmatched. CDR3 length: 16 residues. The CDR3, as DNA: TGTGCCAGCAGTTACCCGACTAGCGGGCCCTCCGGGGAGCTGTTTTTT. This encodes CASSYPTSGPSGELFF.

The count of this clone is one. CDR3 DNA: TGTGCCAGCAGCCATCGGGACAATCATAATTCACCCCTCCACTTT. This sequence encodes CASSHRDNHNSPLHF. This chain joins TRBV14 and TRBJ1-6, with D perhaps matching TRBD1 (6 bases). The CDR3 extends over 15 amino acids. With 3 bases removed from V and 5 bases from J, the gap between germline ends came to 11 bases. Germline CDR1 reads SGHDN; CDR2 reads FVKESK.

This chain joins TRBV28 and TRBJ1-1, with D perhaps matching TRBD1 (5 bases). V shed 3 bases and J shed 6 bases, with 17 bases lying between them. This CDR3 spans 15 amino acids. The germline gives CDR1 MDHEN, CDR2 SYDVKM. The CDR3 region is CASSFVTGGLAEAFF. As DNA, the CDR3 is TGTGCCAGCAGTTTTGTGACGGGGGGACTTGCTGAAGCTTTCTTT.

V usage is TRBV5-8 and J usage is TRBJ2-1, with 10 bases identical to TRBD2. The junction had 14 bases not matched to a gene; V was cut back by 2 bases and J by 12 bases. Germline V gene sequence: CDR1 SGHTS, CDR2 YDEGEE. CDR3 size: 16 residues. The CDR3 loop is CASSFASGSQTWPQFF. The DNA of the CDR3 is TGTGCCAGCAGCTTCGCTAGCGGGAGTCAAACCTGGCCGCAGTTCTTC.

This sequence joins TRBV6-2 or TRBV6-3 and TRBJ1-6; TRBD1 aligns across 7 bases. This CDR3 region has 14 residues. Germline CDR1 is MNHEY and CDR2 is SVGEGT. Unmatched junction bases numbered 6, after V lost 6 bases and J lost 7 bases. The CDR3 loop reads CASSMTGQNSPLHF. In nucleotides, the CDR3 is TGTGCCAGCAGCATGACAGGGCAGAATTCACCCCTCCACTTT.

V and J are TRBV5-1 and TRBJ1-1, with D possibly being TRBD1 (5 bases). The CDR3 is 11 amino acids. Trimming removed 4 bases from V and 12 bases from J, with 13 bases in between. Germline values: CDR1 SGHRS, CDR2 YFSETQ. The CDR3 DNA sequence: TGCGCCAGCAGCACGGACATGGGGACTTTCTTT. This sequence encodes CASSTDMGTFF.

The chain is built from TRBV7-3 and TRBJ2-1; 9 positions agree with TRBD2. The germline V gene encodes CDR1 SGHTA and CDR2 FQGTGA. The CDR3 extends over 16 amino acids. V dropped 1 base and J dropped 3; count of bases not matched to a gene: 4. The CDR3, as DNA: TGTGCCAGCAGCTTAAGCGGGGGGGACAGCTACAATGAGCAGTTCTTC. It codes for CASSLSGGDSYNEQFF.

The gene calls are TRBV12-3 or TRBV12-4 and TRBJ2-7, with 8 bases matching TRBD1. CDR3 size: 12 residues. With V trimmed by 3 bases and J by 7 bases, 2 bases remained unmatched. The DNA for the CDR3 is TGTGCCAGCAGTTTGTACAGGGGGGAGCAGTACTTC. This encodes CASSLYRGEQYF.

This chain joins TRBV9 and TRBJ2-7, with D perhaps TRBD1 (7 bases). The CDR3 spans 14 residues. Germline V lookup: CDR1 SGDLS, CDR2 YYNGEE. Trimming removed 0 bases at V and 6 bases at J, with 13 bases between. CDR3 sequence (DNA): TGTGCCAGCAGCGTAGGACTGCAGGGGGGCGAGCAGTACTTC. It yields the protein CASSVGLQGGEQYF. The full variable domain, its missing parts supplied by reference TRBV9 and TRBJ2-7, is DSGVTQTPKHLITATGQRVTLRCSPRSGDLSVYWYQQSLDQGLQFLIQYYNGEERAKGNILERFSAQQFPDLHSELNLSSLELGDSALYFCASSVGLQGGEQYFGPGTRLTVT.